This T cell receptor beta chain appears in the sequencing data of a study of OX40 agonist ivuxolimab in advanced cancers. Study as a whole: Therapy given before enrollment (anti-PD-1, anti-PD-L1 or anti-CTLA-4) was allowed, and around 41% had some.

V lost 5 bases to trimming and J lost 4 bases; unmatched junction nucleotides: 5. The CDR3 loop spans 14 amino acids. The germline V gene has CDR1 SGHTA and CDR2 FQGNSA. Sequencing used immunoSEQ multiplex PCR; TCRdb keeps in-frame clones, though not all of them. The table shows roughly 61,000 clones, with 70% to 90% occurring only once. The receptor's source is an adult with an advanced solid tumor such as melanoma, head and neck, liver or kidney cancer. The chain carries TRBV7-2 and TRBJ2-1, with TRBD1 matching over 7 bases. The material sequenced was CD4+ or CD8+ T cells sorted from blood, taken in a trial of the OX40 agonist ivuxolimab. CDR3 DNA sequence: TGTGCCAGCAGCCCAAGGACAGGTTACAATGAGCAGTTCTTC. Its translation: CASSPRTGYNEQFF.